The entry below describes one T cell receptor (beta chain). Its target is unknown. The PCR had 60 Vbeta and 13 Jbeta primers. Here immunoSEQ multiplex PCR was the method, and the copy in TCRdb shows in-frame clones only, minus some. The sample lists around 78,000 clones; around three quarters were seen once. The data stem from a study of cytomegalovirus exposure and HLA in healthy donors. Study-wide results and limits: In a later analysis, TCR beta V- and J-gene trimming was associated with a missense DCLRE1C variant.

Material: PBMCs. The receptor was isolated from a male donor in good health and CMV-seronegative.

CDR3 residues: CASSVLAGGPHEQYF. DNA of the CDR3: TGTGCCAGCAGCGTCCTAGCGGGAGGGCCCCACGAGCAGTACTTC. The chain combines TRBV9 with TRBJ2-7, with TRBD2 identical over 12 bases. The germline gives CDR1 SGDLS, CDR2 YYNGEE. V was pared by 2 bases and J by 5 bases, with 5 bases of the junction left unmatched. The CDR3 has 15 amino acids.